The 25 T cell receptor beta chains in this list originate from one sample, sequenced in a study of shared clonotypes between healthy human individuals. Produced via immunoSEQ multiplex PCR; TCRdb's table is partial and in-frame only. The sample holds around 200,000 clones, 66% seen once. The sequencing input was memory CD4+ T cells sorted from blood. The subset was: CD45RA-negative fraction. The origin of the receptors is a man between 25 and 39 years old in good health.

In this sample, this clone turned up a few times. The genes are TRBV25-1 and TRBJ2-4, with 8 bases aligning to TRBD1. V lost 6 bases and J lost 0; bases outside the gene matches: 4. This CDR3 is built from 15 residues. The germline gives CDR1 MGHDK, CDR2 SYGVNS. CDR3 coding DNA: TGTGCCAGCAGGACGACAGGGGTAGCCAAAAACATTCAGTACTTC. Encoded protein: CASRTTGVAKNIQYF.

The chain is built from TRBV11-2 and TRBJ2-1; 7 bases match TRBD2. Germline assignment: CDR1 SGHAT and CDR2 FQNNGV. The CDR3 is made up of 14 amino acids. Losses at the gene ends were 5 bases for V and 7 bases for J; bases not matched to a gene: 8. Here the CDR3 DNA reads TGTGCCAGCAGCCGCGGGCCCGGGAGGAATGAGCAGTTCTTC. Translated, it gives CASSRGPGRNEQFF.

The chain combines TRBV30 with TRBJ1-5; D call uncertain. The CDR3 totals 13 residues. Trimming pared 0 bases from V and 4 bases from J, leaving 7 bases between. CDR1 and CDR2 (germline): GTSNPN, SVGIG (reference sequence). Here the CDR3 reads CAWSVSTNQPQHF. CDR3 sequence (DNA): TGTGCCTGGAGTGTGAGCACAAATCAGCCCCAGCATTTT. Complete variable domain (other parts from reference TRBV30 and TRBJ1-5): SQTIHQWPATLVQPVGSPLSLECTVEGTSNPNLYWYRQAAGRGLQLLFYSVGIGQISSEVPQNLSASRPQDRQFILSSKKLLLSDSGFYLCAWSVSTNQPQHFGDGTRLSIL.

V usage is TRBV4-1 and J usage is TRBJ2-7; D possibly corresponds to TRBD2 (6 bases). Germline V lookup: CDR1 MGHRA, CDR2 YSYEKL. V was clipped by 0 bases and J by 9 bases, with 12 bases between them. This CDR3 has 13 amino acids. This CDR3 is CASSQEGRGLQYF. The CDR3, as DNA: TGCGCCAGCAGCCAAGAGGGGCGGGGCTTGCAGTACTTC.

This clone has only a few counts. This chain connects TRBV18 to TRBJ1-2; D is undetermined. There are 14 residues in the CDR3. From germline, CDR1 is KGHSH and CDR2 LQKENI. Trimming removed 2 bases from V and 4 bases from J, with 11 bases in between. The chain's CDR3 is CASSPNPWGYGYTF. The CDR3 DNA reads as TGTGCCAGCTCACCAAACCCATGGGGCTATGGCTACACCTTC.

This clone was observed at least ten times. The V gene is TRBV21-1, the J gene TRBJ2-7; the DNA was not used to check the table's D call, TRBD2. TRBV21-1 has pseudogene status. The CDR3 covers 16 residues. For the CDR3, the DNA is TGTGCCAGCAGTCGAAGCGGGAGAAGGTCGTCCTACGAGCAGTACTTC. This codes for CASSRSGRRSSYEQYF.

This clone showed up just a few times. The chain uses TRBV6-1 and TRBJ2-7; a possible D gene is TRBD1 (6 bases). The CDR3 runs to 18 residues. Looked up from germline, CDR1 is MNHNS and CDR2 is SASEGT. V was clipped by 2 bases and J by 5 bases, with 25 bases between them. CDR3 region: CASSESPTWGPSVNEQYF. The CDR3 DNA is TGTGCCAGCAGTGAATCCCCCACCTGGGGGCCAAGTGTAAACGAGCAGTACTTC.

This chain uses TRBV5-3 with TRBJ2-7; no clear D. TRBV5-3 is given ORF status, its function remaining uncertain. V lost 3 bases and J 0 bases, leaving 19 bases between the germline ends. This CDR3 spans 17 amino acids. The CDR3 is CARSWARHQKSSYEQYF. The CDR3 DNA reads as TGTGCCAGAAGCTGGGCGAGACACCAAAAGAGCTCCTACGAGCAGTACTTC.

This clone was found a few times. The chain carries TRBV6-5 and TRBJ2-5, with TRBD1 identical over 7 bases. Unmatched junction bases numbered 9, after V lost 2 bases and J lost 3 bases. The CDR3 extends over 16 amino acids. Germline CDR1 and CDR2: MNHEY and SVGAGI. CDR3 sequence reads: CASSYGQAKGEETQYF. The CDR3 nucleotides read TGTGCCAGCAGTTACGGACAGGCGAAGGGGGAAGAGACCCAGTACTTC.

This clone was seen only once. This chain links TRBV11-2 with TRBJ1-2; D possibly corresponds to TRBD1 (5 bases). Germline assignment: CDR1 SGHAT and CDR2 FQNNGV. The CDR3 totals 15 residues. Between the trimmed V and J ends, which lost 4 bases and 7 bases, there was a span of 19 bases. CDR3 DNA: TGTGCCAGCAGCTCATTAGGGGTTATAGGTTCTGGCTACACCTTC. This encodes CASSSLGVIGSGYTF.

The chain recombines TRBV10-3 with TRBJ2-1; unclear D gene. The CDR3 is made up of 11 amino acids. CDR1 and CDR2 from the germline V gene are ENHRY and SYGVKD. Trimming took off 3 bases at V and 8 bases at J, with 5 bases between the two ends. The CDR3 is CAISDPHEQFF. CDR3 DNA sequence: TGTGCCATCAGTGATCCGCATGAGCAGTTCTTC.

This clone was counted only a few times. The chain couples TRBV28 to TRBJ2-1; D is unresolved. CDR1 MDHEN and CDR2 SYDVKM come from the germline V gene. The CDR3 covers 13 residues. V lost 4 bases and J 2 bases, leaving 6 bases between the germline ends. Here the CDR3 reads CASSSEAYNEQFF. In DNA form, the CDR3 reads TGTGCCAGCAGTTCTGAGGCCTACAATGAGCAGTTCTTC.

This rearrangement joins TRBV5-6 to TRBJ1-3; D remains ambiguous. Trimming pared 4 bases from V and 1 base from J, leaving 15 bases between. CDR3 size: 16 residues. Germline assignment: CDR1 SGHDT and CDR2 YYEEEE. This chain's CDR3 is CASSVWRPGSGNTIYF. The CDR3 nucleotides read TGTGCCAGCAGCGTTTGGAGGCCAGGTTCTGGAAACACCATATATTTT.

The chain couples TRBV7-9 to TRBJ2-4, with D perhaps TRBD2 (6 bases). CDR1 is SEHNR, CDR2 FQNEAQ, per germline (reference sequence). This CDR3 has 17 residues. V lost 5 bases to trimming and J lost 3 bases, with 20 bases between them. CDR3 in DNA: TGTGCCAGCAGCCCAGGCCTAGCGAAGAGGGGCAAAAACATTCAGTACTTC. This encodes CASSPGLAKRGKNIQYF.

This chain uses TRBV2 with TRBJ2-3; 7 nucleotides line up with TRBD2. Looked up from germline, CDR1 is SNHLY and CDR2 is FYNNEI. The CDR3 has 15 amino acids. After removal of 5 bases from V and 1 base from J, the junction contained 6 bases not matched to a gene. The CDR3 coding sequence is TGTGCCAGCAGTTCCCTAGCGGTTCGCACAGATACGCAGTATTTT. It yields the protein CASSSLAVRTDTQYF. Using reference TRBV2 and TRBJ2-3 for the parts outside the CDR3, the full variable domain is EPEVTQTPSHQVTQMGQEVILRCVPISNHLYFYWYRQILGQKVEFLVSFYNNEISEKSEIFDDQFSVERPDGSNFTLKIRSTKLEDSAMYFCASSSLAVRTDTQYFGPGTRLTVL.

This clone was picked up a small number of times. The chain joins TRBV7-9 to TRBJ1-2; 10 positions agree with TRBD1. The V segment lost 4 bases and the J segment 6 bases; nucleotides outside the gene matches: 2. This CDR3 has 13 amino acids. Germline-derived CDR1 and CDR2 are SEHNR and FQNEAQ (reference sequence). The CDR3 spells CASSWGTGDGYTF. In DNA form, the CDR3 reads TGTGCCAGCAGCTGGGGGACAGGGGATGGCTACACCTTC.

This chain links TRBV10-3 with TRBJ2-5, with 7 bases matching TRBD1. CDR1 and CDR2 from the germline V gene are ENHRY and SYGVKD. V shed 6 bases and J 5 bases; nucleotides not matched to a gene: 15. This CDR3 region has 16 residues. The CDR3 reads CAISEHMGQSGETQYF. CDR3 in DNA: TGTGCCATCAGCGAACACATGGGACAGAGTGGGGAGACCCAGTACTTC.

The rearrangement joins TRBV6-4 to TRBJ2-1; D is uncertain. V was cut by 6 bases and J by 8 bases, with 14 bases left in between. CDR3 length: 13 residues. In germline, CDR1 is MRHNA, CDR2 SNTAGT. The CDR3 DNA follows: TGTGCCAGCAGCTTAGGCTTAGGGCATGAGCAGTTCTTC. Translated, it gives CASSLGLGHEQFF.

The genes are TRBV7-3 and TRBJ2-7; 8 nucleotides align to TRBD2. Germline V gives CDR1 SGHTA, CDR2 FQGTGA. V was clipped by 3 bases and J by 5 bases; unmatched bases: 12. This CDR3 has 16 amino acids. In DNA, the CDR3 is TGTGCCAGCAGCTTGGCCGGGACTAGGCTCTTGGACGAGCAGTACTTC. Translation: CASSLAGTRLLDEQYF.

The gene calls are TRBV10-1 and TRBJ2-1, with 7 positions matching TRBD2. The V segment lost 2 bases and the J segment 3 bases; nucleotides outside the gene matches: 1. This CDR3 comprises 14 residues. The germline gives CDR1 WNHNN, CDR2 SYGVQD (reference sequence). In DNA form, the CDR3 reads TGCGCCAGCAGTGAGCAGCGGGGCTACAATGAGCAGTTCTTC. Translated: CASSEQRGYNEQFF.

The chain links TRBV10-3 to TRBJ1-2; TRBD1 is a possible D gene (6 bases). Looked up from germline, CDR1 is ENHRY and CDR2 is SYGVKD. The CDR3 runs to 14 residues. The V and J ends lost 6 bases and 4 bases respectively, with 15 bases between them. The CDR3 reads CAIRSGGGGYGYTF. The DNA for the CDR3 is TGTGCCATCAGGTCTGGGGGGGGCGGCTATGGCTACACCTTC.

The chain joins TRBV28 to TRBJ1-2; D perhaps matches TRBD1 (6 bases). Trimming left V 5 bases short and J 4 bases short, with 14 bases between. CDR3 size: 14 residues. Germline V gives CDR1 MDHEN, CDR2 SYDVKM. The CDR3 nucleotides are TGTGCCAGCAGTAGACAGGTACCCCCCTATGGCTACACCTTC. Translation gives CASSRQVPPYGYTF.

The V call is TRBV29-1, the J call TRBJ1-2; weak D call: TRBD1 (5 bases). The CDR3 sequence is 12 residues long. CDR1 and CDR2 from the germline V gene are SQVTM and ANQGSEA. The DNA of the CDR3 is TGCAGTGACACCCGAGGGACCGATGGCTACACCTTC. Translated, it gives CSDTRGTDGYTF.

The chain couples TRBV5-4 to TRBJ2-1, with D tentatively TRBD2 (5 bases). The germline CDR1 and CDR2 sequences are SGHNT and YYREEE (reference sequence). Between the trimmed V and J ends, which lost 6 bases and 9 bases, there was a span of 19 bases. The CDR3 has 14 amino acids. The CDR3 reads CASTPEEVRTEQFF. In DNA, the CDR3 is TGTGCCAGCACCCCCGAGGAGGTGCGGACTGAGCAGTTCTTC.

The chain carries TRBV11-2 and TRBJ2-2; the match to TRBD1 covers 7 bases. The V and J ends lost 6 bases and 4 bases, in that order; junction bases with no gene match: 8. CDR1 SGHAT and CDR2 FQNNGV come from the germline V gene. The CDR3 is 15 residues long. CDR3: CASRPQGSVTGELFF. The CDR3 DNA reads TGTGCCAGCAGGCCACAGGGGTCAGTCACCGGGGAGCTGTTTTTT.